This T cell receptor (beta chain) was profiled in a study of shared clonotypes between healthy human individuals. CDR1 is SGHAT, CDR2 FQNNGV, per germline. V lost 6 bases and J 4 bases, leaving 7 bases between the germline ends. The CDR3 has 11 amino acids. TCRdb's copy holds only in-frame clones and misses some; the assay was immunoSEQ multiplex PCR. Of millions of clones listed, 85% to 95% are singletons. Naive CD8 cells lacked CD45RO and underwent positive selection for CCR7, leaving out terminally differentiated effector memory CD45RA+ cells. Concerning this clone: The sample contains more than one DNA sequence encoding this CDR3.

The specimen sequenced was naive CD8+ T cells from PBMCs. The TCR comes from a young man in good health. Some clones in this sample may be carry-over from other donors' samples. J is TRBJ2-7 and V is TRBV11-2, with D possibly being TRBD1 (5 bases). This CDR3 reads CASSRGYEQYF. The CDR3 DNA reads TGTGCCAGCAGTAGGGGTTACGAGCAGTACTTC.